The rows below give T cell receptor beta chains drawn from one sample of a study of PD-1 blockade in mismatch repair-deficient tumors. The data were produced by immunoSEQ multiplex PCR, yet TCRdb's version contains in-frame clones alone and is incomplete. The repertoire holds 14,000 or so clones, with more than 65% as singletons. Source: PBMCs, taken approximately 14 weeks after starting pembrolizumab. The receptors derive from an adult with mismatch repair-deficient cancer. Each CDR3 is given with its conserved first and last residue. The D gene is left open where the match is weak. A clone size is listed for some rows: how often the clone was seen (once, few, many), or a class if it is expanded.

TRBV19	-	TRBJ2-7	-	CASSTFRTAQSSNEQYF	TGTGCCAGTAGTACCTTTCGGACAGCACAATCTTCGAACGAGCAGTACTTC
TRBV6-6	-	TRBJ1-5	-	CASSLRGVHQPQHF	TGTGCCAGCAGTCTACGGGGGGTCCATCAGCCCCAGCATTTT
TRBV19	-	TRBJ2-7	-	CASSMIGDKSYEQYF	TGTGCCAGTAGTATGATAGGCGACAAATCCTACGAGCAGTACTTC
TRBV4-1	TRBD2	TRBJ2-2	-	CASSQGGLAGSAGELFF	TGCGCCAGCAGCCAAGGGGGACTAGCGGGTTCCGCCGGGGAGCTGTTTTTT
TRBV5-1	TRBD1	TRBJ2-2	-	CASSFGTGPTGELFF	TGCGCCAGCAGCTTTGGGACAGGGCCCACCGGGGAGCTGTTTTTT
TRBV2	-	TRBJ2-3	-	CASSDQSITDTQYF	TGTGCCAGCAGTGACCAGTCAATCACAGATACGCAGTATTTT
TRBV4-2	TRBD2	TRBJ2-1	-	CASSQDRTSYNEQFF	TGTGCCAGCAGCCAAGATCGGACTAGCTACAATGAGCAGTTCTTC
TRBV6-6	-	TRBJ1-1	-	CASSPRTGSMNTEAFF	TGTGCCAGCAGTCCCCGAACAGGGTCCATGAACACTGAAGCTTTCTTT
TRBV5-1	-	TRBJ2-5	-	CASSNMDTQETQYF	TGCGCCAGCAGCAATATGGACACCCAAGAGACCCAGTACTTC
TRBV11-2	TRBD1	TRBJ2-3	-	CASSARTGVGTDTQYF	TGTGCCAGCAGCGCGAGGACAGGGGTTGGCACAGATACGCAGTATTTT
TRBV20-1	-	TRBJ1-1	-	CSAARGTEAFF	TGCAGTGCTGCCCGGGGCACTGAAGCTTTCTTT
TRBV9	TRBD2	TRBJ2-3	-	CASSVGAGDGADTQYF	TGTGCCAGCAGCGTAGGAGCGGGAGATGGGGCAGATACGCAGTATTTT
TRBV7-3	-	TRBJ1-3	-	CASSPGGGNTIYF	TGTGCCAGCAGCCCGGGCGGGGGAAACACCATATATTTT
TRBV6-5	TRBD1	TRBJ1-6	-	CASGTGWSPLHF	TGTGCCAGTGGGACAGGGTGGTCACCCCTCCACTTT
TRBV7-9	-	TRBJ1-5	-	CASSPSGGQPQHF	TGTGCCAGCAGCCCGTCGGGGGGCCAGCCCCAGCATTTT
TRBV27	-	TRBJ2-7	-	CASSHRGTEDYEQYF	TGTGCCAGCAGCCATCGGGGTACGGAGGACTACGAGCAGTACTTC
TRBV6-1	TRBD2	TRBJ2-7	-	CASSEAFFSGRSYEQYF	TGTGCCAGCAGTGAAGCTTTCTTTAGCGGGAGGTCCTACGAGCAGTACTTC
TRBV12-2	-	TRBJ1-5	-	CASRPWTGGYSNQPQHF	TGTGCAAGTCGCCCCTGGACAGGGGGCTATAGCAATCAGCCCCAGCATTTT
TRBV5-4	TRBD2	TRBJ2-1	-	CASSFLLAGGYNEQFF	TGTGCCAGCAGCTTCCTACTAGCGGGAGGGTACAATGAGCAGTTCTTC
TRBV2	-	TRBJ2-3	-	CASSGGPPVDTQYF	TGTGCCAGCAGTGGGGGGCCCCCGGTAGATACGCAGTATTTT
TRBV18	-	TRBJ1-4	-	CASSVNPSLEGEKLFF	TGTGCCAGCTCCGTTAACCCCTCGTTGGAGGGTGAAAAACTGTTTTTT
TRBV27	-	TRBJ1-2	-	CASSLKGPGRGGGYTF	TGTGCCAGCAGTTTAAAGGGGCCTGGCAGGGGTGGTGGCTACACCTTC
TRBV5-1	TRBD2	TRBJ2-1	-	CASSLEGTSLYNEQFF	TGCGCCAGCAGCCTGGAGGGGACTAGTCTGTACAATGAGCAGTTCTTC
TRBV5-1	TRBD1	TRBJ1-2	-	CASSLGGQGSGYTF	TGTGCCAGCAGCTTGGGGGGACAGGGTAGTGGCTACACCTTC
TRBV19	TRBD1	TRBJ1-2	-	CASSKTGTVANYGYTF	TGTGCCAGTAGTAAAACCGGGACAGTAGCTAACTATGGCTACACCTTC
TRBV5-1	-	TRBJ2-2	-	CASNQQQATNTGELFF	TGCGCCAGCAACCAACAACAGGCAACGAACACCGGGGAGCTGTTTTTT
TRBV27	TRBD1	TRBJ2-4	-	CASSLLARTGSIAKNIQYF	TGTGCCAGCAGTTTACTCGCCCGGACAGGGAGTATTGCCAAAAACATTCAGTACTTC
TRBV27	-	TRBJ2-7	-	CASGVRDTSYEQYF	TGTGCCAGCGGCGTCCGGGACACTTCCTACGAGCAGTACTTC
TRBV18	-	TRBJ1-1	few	CASSSDRKNTEAFF	TGTGCCAGCTCATCGGACAGAAAGAACACTGAAGCTTTCTTT
TRBV28	TRBD2	TRBJ2-5	-	CASSGGLAGGAQETQYF	TGTGCCAGCAGTGGGGGACTAGCGGGAGGGGCACAAGAGACCCAGTACTTC
TRBV19	TRBD2	TRBJ2-7	few	CASSIVGGIFGEQYF	TGTGCCAGTAGTATTGTGGGAGGGATTTTCGGCGAGCAGTACTTC
TRBV18	TRBD2	TRBJ2-1	once	CASSGTSGINEQFF	TGTGCCAGCTCCGGGACTAGCGGGATAAATGAGCAGTTCTTC
TRBV2	TRBD2	TRBJ2-5	-	CASSEGTSGRAWETQYF	TGTGCCAGCAGTGAGGGTACTAGCGGGAGAGCGTGGGAGACCCAGTACTTC
TRBV27	TRBD1	TRBJ1-2	-	CASSPQGALYGYTF	TGTGCCAGCAGTCCACAGGGGGCCCTCTATGGCTACACCTTC
TRBV5-1	TRBD2	TRBJ2-7	-	CASSLAGGDEQYF	TGCGCCAGCAGCTTAGCGGGAGGAGACGAGCAGTACTTC
TRBV4-2	-	TRBJ2-3	once	CASSQRVAADTQYF	TGTGCCAGCAGCCAGAGAGTAGCAGCAGATACGCAGTATTTT
TRBV6-5	TRBD2	TRBJ2-2	-	CASSALAGGSGELFF	TGTGCCAGCAGTGCCCTAGCGGGAGGGTCCGGGGAGCTGTTTTTT
TRBV7-9	TRBD1	TRBJ1-3	-	CASSSTGGPGTIYF	TGTGCCAGCAGCTCTACAGGGGGCCCAGGCACCATATATTTT
TRBV7-9	-	TRBJ2-7	-	CASSLIGQGSYEQYF	TGTGCCAGCAGCTTAATAGGGCAGGGGTCCTACGAGCAGTACTTC
TRBV30	-	TRBJ2-2	-	CAWSVLLGNAGELFF	TGTGCCTGGAGTGTACTTCTCGGGAACGCCGGGGAGCTGTTTTTT
TRBV9	-	TRBJ2-5	-	CASSPYRGQETQYF	TGTGCCAGCAGCCCCTACCGGGGTCAAGAGACCCAGTACTTC
TRBV7-8	-	TRBJ2-3	once	CASGGTGTDTQYF	TGTGCCAGCGGAGGTACGGGCACAGATACGCAGTATTTT
TRBV6-1	-	TRBJ2-3	once	CASSESYGSFTDTQYF	TGTGCCAGCAGTGAAAGTTACGGGAGCTTCACAGATACGCAGTATTTT
TRBV9	TRBD1	TRBJ2-7	-	CASSVGDRAYEQYF	TGTGCCAGCAGCGTAGGGGACAGAGCCTACGAGCAGTACTTC
TRBV18	TRBD1	TRBJ1-4	-	CASSKLETGEKKLFF	TGTGCCAGCTCAAAACTGGAGACAGGGGAGAAAAAACTGTTTTTT
TRBV19	TRBD1	TRBJ2-7	-	CASSPGQKTYEQYF	TGTGCCAGTAGTCCGGGACAGAAGACCTACGAGCAGTACTTC
TRBV4-1	TRBD2	TRBJ2-1	-	CASSPLSGGNEQFF	TGCGCCAGCAGCCCCCTGTCGGGGGGAAATGAGCAGTTCTTC
TRBV7-6	-	TRBJ2-7	few	CASSLVPAREGSYEQYF	TGTGCCAGCAGCTTAGTTCCCGCCAGGGAAGGCTCCTACGAGCAGTACTTC
TRBV14	-	TRBJ2-1	-	CASSQVQSSYNEQFF	TGTGCCAGCAGCCAAGTACAAAGCTCCTACAATGAGCAGTTCTTC
TRBV28	TRBD2	TRBJ2-1	-	CASSGGLAGVGSNEQFF	TGTGCCAGCAGTGGGGGGTTAGCGGGAGTCGGTAGCAATGAGCAGTTCTTC
TRBV9	TRBD1	TRBJ1-3	-	CASSAGTGGAWGNTIYF	TGTGCCAGCAGCGCCGGGACAGGGGGCGCGTGGGGAAACACCATATATTTT
TRBV5-1	-	TRBJ2-1	-	CASSLGYLSYNEQFF	TGCGCCAGCAGCTTGGGCTACCTCTCCTACAATGAGCAGTTCTTC
TRBV18	-	TRBJ2-1	-	CASSPYTGRRLQGNEQFF	TGTGCCAGCTCACCCTATACAGGGCGCCGTCTACAAGGCAATGAGCAGTTCTTC
TRBV7-9	-	TRBJ1-2	-	CASSPVGEVPYGYTF	TGTGCCAGCAGCCCCGTCGGGGAAGTACCCTATGGCTACACCTTC
TRBV5-6	-	TRBJ2-2	-	CASSLGAGSGELFF	TGTGCCAGCAGCTTGGGGGCAGGGTCCGGGGAGCTGTTTTTT
TRBV5-8	-	TRBJ1-3	-	CASSSGYRGNTIYF	TGTGCCAGCAGCTCAGGGTACCGAGGAAACACCATATATTTT
TRBV15	-	TRBJ2-6	once	CATSRDPMSGANVLTF	TGTGCCACCAGCAGAGATCCTATGTCTGGGGCCAACGTCCTGACTTTC